This T cell receptor beta chain was profiled in a study of shared clonotypes between healthy human individuals (TCRdb year 2020). Background for the entire study: A few men and a couple of women, aged 18 to 49 years, made up the cohort. For each donor, three plates each were used for CD4 naive and CD4 memory, two plates were used for CD8 naive, and one plate was used for CD8 memory. To estimate repertoire size and how much clonotypes are shared between individuals, the study performed deep sequencing of blood TCR repertoires from a few healthy adults. To increase sequencing depth and limit assay-specific biases, different laboratories used diverse techniques to prepare libraries and sequence TCR repertoires. Leukapheresis yielded between about 0.85 and 9 billion PBMCs per donor. What the research found in general, with its limitations: Naive subsets generally had larger estimated clonotype richness than memory subsets did. Based on pairwise subsampling, the degree of clonotype sharing among donors was expected to be affected by sequencing depth. Across a few donors, approximately 5% of naive CD4, roughly 3.8% of naive CD8, 2.3% of memory CD4, and about 0.44% of memory CD8 clonotypes were shared. The genetic and exposure-history diversity represented was limited by the small number of donors. Clonotypes shared by all four sorted-subset donors showed higher generation probabilities than non-shared clonotypes. Sampling was limited to blood, and TCR repertoires in tissue likely differ from TCR repertoires in blood. Rarefaction of sorted-subset datasets indicated incomplete sequencing despite the large sequencing depth.

For the CD8 naive samples, CD45RO-negative cells were positively selected for CCR7, yielding a CD45RA+CCR7+ population from which TemRA cells were excluded. The donors were healthy, HIV-negative adults who had no recently reported acute infections or vaccinations. Every donor was a Caucasian adult living in Nashville, Tennessee, USA. Blood was obtained by leukapheresis, after which PBMCs were separated by Ficoll-Histopaque density gradient centrifugation and cryopreserved in liquid nitrogen vapor phase. Analytical flow cytometry was used to check the purity and quantity of each magnetically sorted T cell population. Genomic DNA was isolated from each sorted fraction and quantified by UV absorbance on a Nanodrop 2000c. In regard to this clone: Its cognate antigen has yet to be identified. The sample holds no much larger clone one base away, and base qualities are not on file.

TCR CDR3 regions were amplified from genomic DNA by multiplex PCR using the deep immunoSEQ assay. Genomic DNA extracted from each cell subset was distributed evenly over all wells of several immunoSEQ 96-well plates, and each plate served as one replicate. For sorted subsets, each replicate PCR was loaded with roughly 200 ng genomic DNA, equivalent to about 30,000 T cell genomes. The purified libraries were quantified using a Qubit 3.0 fluorometer, sized with a Bioanalyzer 2100, and then quantified again using the KAPA Library Quantification kit. Every immunoSEQ 96-well plate was sequenced on a dedicated single-read 150-cycle Illumina NextSeq 550 flow cell. In the authors' own workflow: Because the immunoSEQ output included only junctional sequences and no quality scores, the filtering could not be the same as the filtering used for full-length reads. To assign V/J genes and CDR3, sequences were annotated using PyIR, a Python wrapper for IgBLAST v1.9, with IMGT germline references. Reads with weak V/J assignments (E-value above 1e-6), missing CDR3, stop codons, out-of-frame junctions, or ambiguous translated residues were removed. V3J clonotypes were defined by identical inferred V gene, J gene, and CDR3 amino acid sequence. The percentage overlap between two repertoires was calculated by dividing the number of shared unique clonotypes by the size of the smaller repertoire. RTK rarefaction, the Chao1 estimator, and Recon v2.1 estimates of unobserved clonotypes were used to assess repertoire richness. Generation probabilities for all TCRbeta clonotypes obtained by the gDNA method from four donors were computed using OLGA. TCRdb holds this immuneACCESS table with in-frame rearrangements only. Some clones are missing; in checked studies, unresolved V genes explain under half, and the rest has no known cause. V, J and clone size are those of that table, while D and trimming were read from the DNA. The sample table lists under 700,000 clones, roughly 95% of them with a count of one. The biggest ten clones account for 0.11% of the sample.

V has 4 bases trimmed and J has 7 bases trimmed; junction bases matching no gene number 9. CDR1 and CDR2, per the germline V gene, are SGHDT and YYEEEE. The CDR3 goes from the cysteine to the phenylalanine over 14 residues. Only CDR3 DNA is held: 42 bases, read in frame from base 1. The clonotype was recovered from a young woman in good health. The specimen was naive CD8+ T cells sorted from blood. Taken with the paper, the label for cell subset or site translates to: CD45RA+CCR7+. The receptor chain draws on TRBV5-6 and TRBJ1-1; 8 junctional bases match TRBD1. The CDR3 corresponds to CASSAWTGWSEAFF. In nucleotides, the sequence is TGTGCCAGCAGCGCCTGGACAGGGTGGAGTGAAGCTTTCTTT.